This TCR beta chain emerged from a study of long-term antiretroviral therapy in people with HIV. The V and J ends lost 3 bases and 4 bases respectively, with 18 bases between them. Germline CDR1 is MNHEY and CDR2 is SVGAGI. This CDR3 is built from 16 residues. A v3.0 immunoSEQ assay was performed at survey level. The table came from immunoSEQ multiplex PCR; TCRdb's copy has only in-frame clones and leaves some out. Altogether about 48,000 clones are present, 84% being singletons, with the ten largest covering 2.5% to 3.5%. The sample here was unsorted PBMCs, taken 0.8 years after starting antiretroviral therapy. The chain uses TRBV6-5 and TRBJ1-2, with a weak D call TRBD1 (6 bases). The clonotype was recovered from a woman between 18 and 30 years old with HIV. The CDR3 region has the DNA TGTGCCAGCAGTTATTTTTCGGGGGGACATCCCTATGGCTACACCTTC. Translation gives CASSYFSGGHPYGYTF.